Included here is one T cell receptor (beta chain) sequence, with context. Its antigen remains unknown. These data are taken from a study of blood T cells in healthy people across ages. Study-level background: Every two T cells gave about one barcoded beta molecule via template switching. General study findings and limits: TCR beta diversity tracked closely with naive T cell percentage. Older age went with lower TCR beta diversity per million T cells, in a roughly linear way.

Sample-barcoded 5' priming and a J-beta primer mix drove a second PCR of 7 to 11 cycles. TCRdb independently ran MiXCR on the 5' RACE reads; one entry per CDR3 protein. Of hundreds of thousands of distinct CDR3 sequences listed, roughly 50% are singletons. Caucasian, healthy and from Russia, the donors were aged between about 6 and 100. The CDR3 has 17 amino acids. Looked up from germline, CDR1 is LGHNA and CDR2 is YNFKEQ. The V gene lost 6 bases and the J gene lost 8 bases, with 27 bases spanning the gap. The sequencing input was blood. This TCR was recovered from a man aged 55 to 69 in good health. The chain links TRBV4-2 to TRBJ2-3; D may match TRBD1 or TRBD2 (5 bases each). The CDR3 coding sequence is TGTGCCAGCAGTCCCAACTCGGGGCCGAAGAGCTCAGGTACGCAGTATTTT. It codes for CASSPNSGPKSSGTQYF.